One sample yielded the 2 T cell receptor beta chains listed below, sequenced in a study of sequential checkpoint blockade in melanoma. Documented treatment: randomized to nivolumab then ipilimumab (arm A) or the reverse (arm B). Clones were sequenced by immunoSEQ multiplex PCR, and TCRdb holds only the in-frame ones, with some missing. The sample carries about 27,000 clones, more than 60% recorded once. The sequences come from CD8+ T cells sorted from blood (inferred from file names), collected from a patient given nivolumab and ipilimumab in sequence. These receptors were collected from a human donor with melanoma.

The chain has TRBV27 and TRBJ1-1, with D tentatively TRBD1 (5 bases). Trimming pared 11 bases from V and 7 bases from J, leaving 17 bases between. This CDR3 is built from 12 residues. CDR1 is MNHEY and CDR2 is SMNVEV in the germline V gene (reference sequence). The DNA for the CDR3 is TGTGCCGTACGGGGCGGGGGGAGTGAAGCTTTCTTT. It is translated as CAVRGGGSEAFF.

This sequence joins TRBV5-1 and TRBJ1-4; D uncertain. Germline-derived CDR1 and CDR2 are SGHRS and YFSETQ. V lost 0 bases to trimming and J lost 12 bases, with 12 bases between them. This CDR3 has 13 residues. The CDR3 reads CASSLAPGSELFF. CDR3 sequence (DNA): TGCGCCAGCAGCTTGGCCCCGGGTTCGGAACTGTTTTTT.